This TCR beta chain was sequenced in a study of shared clonotypes between healthy human individuals. About the research overall: The cohort had two women and a few men, ages 18 to 49. General study results and limits: Non-shared clonotypes had lower generation probabilities than clonotypes shared by all four sorted-subset donors.

Per the germline V gene, CDR1 is LGHNA and CDR2 is YSLEER. Trimming took off 4 bases at V and 6 bases at J, with 12 bases between the two ends. The CDR3 consists of 13 residues. Terminally differentiated effector memory CD45RA+ cells were excluded by CCR7 positive selection of CD45RO-negative cells. Only Caucasian adults living in Nashville, Tennessee served as donors. This clone was seen a few times. Antigen unknown. Deep-level running was used for the assay. Sequenced by immunoSEQ multiplex PCR; TCRdb stores in-frame clones only, minus some. The data show about 2.2 million clones, 85% to 95% seen once.

Sequenced material: naive CD8+ T cells from PBMCs. The J gene is TRBJ1-2, the V gene TRBV4-3; D is perhaps TRBD1 (5 bases). This TCR derives from a man younger than 35 in good health. Some clones in this sample may be carry-over from other donors' samples. The CDR3 bases are TGCGCCAGCAGCCGGAATCAGGGAAATGGCTACACCTTC. Translation gives CASSRNQGNGYTF.